The T cell receptor (beta chain) under discussion was sequenced for a study of breast tumors, draining lymph nodes, adjacent tissues. Broader study findings: That most tumor T cells come from lymph nodes remained unproven. Luminal-like breast cancer showed significantly greater tumor-nontumor repertoire similarity than basal-like breast cancer did.

Samples came from axillary lymph nodes draining the breast cancer. TCRdb reanalysed the multiplex PCR reads using MiXCR and keeps one entry per CDR3 protein. This table has some 120,000 distinct CDR3 sequences, roughly 20% appearing once. Regarding this clonotype: Its antigen is undetermined. One base away lies a much larger clone, so this may be a sequencing read error.

Germline V gene data show CDR1 as PRHDT and CDR2 as FYEKMQ (reference sequence). The CDR3 has 19 residues. Losses at the gene ends were 2 bases for V and 5 bases for J; bases not matched to a gene: 19. Sequencing was done on a sample of axillary lymph node tissue. This sequence originates from a female donor with breast cancer. Some clones in this sample may be carry-over from other donors' samples. The V gene is TRBV13, the J gene TRBJ2-3; TRBD2 aligns across 7 bases. CDR3 nucleotides: TGTGCCAGCAGCTTACAAAGACTAGTGGGAGGGCCCGAGGGAGATACGCAGTATTTT. Translating it yields CASSLQRLVGGPEGDTQYF. The whole variable domain, filled in from reference TRBV13 and TRBJ2-3, reads AAGVIQSPRHLIKEKRETATLKCYPIPRHDTVYWYQQGPGQDPQFLISFYEKMQSDKGSIPDRFSAQQFSDYHSELNMSSLELGDSALYFCASSLQRLVGGPEGDTQYFGPGTRLTVL.